The following is a TCR beta chain sequence with its context. A read error may produce the germline difference seen at one junction end. These data belong to a study of molecular identifiers for immune sequencing clone quantification. TCRdb reprocessed the PCR reads with MiXCR, giving one entry per CDR3 protein. The sample comprises approximately 550,000 distinct CDR3 sequences, about a quarter of which are singletons, and under 0.8% rests with the top ten. The length of the CDR3 is 11 residues. The germline gives CDR1 MNHEY, CDR2 SVGEGT. The specimen was naive CD8+ T cells from blood, with Jurkat cell RNA spiked in. The subset denotes: FACS-sorted CD8+CD4-CCR7+CD45RA+ naive T cells. The TCR sequence derives from a human donor in good health. Some libraries in this study had Jurkat cell RNA spiked in. The V call is TRBV6-2 or TRBV6-3, the J call TRBJ2-7; D is unresolved. Here the CDR3 DNA reads TGTGCCAGCAGTAGTCTAGAAGGGCAGAACTTC. This gives the protein CASSSLEGQNF.